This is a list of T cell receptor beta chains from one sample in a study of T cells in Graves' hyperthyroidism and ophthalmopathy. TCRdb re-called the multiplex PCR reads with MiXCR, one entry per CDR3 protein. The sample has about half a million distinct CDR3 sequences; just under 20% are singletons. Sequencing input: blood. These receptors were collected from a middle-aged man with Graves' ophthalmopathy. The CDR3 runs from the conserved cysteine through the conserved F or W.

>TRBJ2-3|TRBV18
CANSREEDPDTQYF
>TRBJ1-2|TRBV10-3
CAISDPGGANYGYTF
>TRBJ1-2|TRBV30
CAWRAILRGYTF
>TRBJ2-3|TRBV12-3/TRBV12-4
CASSSPPGQQISTDTQYF
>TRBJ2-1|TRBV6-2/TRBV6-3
CASSYSTGNEQFF
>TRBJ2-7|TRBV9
CASSVGPFSYEQYF
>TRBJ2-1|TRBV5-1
CASSIGRDNEQFF
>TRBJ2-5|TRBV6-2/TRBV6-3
CASRSTSKETQYF
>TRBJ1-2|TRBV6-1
CASTPGQDYGYTF
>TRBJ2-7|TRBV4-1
CASSQGTGSEQYF
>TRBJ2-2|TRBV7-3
CASSSYPTGFANTGELFF
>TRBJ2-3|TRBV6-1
CASRGSDTQYF
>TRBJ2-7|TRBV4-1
CASSQVNSGGVNEQYF
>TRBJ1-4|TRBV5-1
CASSPLNNEKLFF
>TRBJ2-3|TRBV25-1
CASSDNRASSGMTDTQYF
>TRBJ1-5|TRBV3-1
CASSQDSSNQPQHF
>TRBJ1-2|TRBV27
CASSLTGGAAGYTF
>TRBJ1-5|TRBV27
CASSLSPPDRGNQPQHF
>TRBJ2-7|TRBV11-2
CASSPRGAGAYEQYF
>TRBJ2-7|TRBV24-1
CATSDPDSPYEQYF
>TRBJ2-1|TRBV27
CASSFRDRVENEQFF
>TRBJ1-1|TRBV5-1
CASSLRDLGTEAFF
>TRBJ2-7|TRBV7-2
CASSRNSGSDEQYF
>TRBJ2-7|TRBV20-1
CSADQLADGDEQYF
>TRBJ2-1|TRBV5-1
CASSLAGTGGDEQFF
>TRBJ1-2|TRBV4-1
CASSQASLVTFYGYTF